This T cell receptor (beta chain) comes out of a study of T cell responses to AZD1222 COVID-19 vaccine. This table comes from immunoSEQ multiplex PCR, and its TCRdb copy is limited to in-frame clones, with some not included. Of 95,000 to 100,000 clones listed, about 89% are singletons. There are 13 residues in the CDR3. Germline lookup yields CDR1 SGHDT and CDR2 YYEEEE. Trimming took off 1 base at V and 6 bases at J, with 10 bases between the two ends. The gene calls are TRBV5-6 and TRBJ1-2; D gene unclear. The sample in question was peripheral blood, obtained on day 0 of AZD1222 vaccination. The TCR comes from an adult in good health. As DNA, the CDR3 is TGTGCCAGCAGCTTGCAGGCGGCGGATGGCTACACCTTC. Protein: CASSLQAADGYTF.